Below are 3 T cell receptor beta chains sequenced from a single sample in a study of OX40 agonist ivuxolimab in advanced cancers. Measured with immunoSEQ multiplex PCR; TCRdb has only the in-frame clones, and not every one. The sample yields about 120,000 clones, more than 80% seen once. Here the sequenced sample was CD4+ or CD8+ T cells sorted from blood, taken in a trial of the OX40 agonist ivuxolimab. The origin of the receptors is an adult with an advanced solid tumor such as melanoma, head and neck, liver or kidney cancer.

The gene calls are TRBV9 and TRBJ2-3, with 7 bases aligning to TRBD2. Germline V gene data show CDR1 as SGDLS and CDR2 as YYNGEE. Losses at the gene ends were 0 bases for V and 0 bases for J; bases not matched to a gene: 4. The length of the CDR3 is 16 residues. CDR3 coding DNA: TGTGCCAGCAGCGTAGGCGTGGGGGGGAGCACAGATACGCAGTATTTT. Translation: CASSVGVGGSTDTQYF. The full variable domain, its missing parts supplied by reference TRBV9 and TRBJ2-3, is DSGVTQTPKHLITATGQRVTLRCSPRSGDLSVYWYQQSLDQGLQFLIQYYNGEERAKGNILERFSAQQFPDLHSELNLSSLELGDSALYFCASSVGVGGSTDTQYFGPGTRLTVL.

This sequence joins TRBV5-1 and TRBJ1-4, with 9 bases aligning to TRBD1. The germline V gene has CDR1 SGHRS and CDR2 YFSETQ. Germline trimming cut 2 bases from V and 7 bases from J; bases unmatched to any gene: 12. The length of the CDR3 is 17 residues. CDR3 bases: TGCGCCAGCAGCTTAAGGACAGGGGCCCCAGCGAGTGAAAAACTGTTTTTT. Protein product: CASSLRTGAPASEKLFF.

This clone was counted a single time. CDR3 sequence reads: CASSWGSDSRAFF. In nucleotides, the CDR3 is TGTGCCAGCAGTTGGGGGTCGGACTCAAGGGCTTTCTTT. The chain employs TRBV6-5 and TRBJ1-1; D might be TRBD1 (5 bases). Germline CDR1 MNHEY, CDR2 SVGAGI. V was pared by 4 bases and J by 11 bases, with 17 bases between. This CDR3 region has 13 residues.